This T cell receptor (beta chain) emerged from a study of cytomegalovirus exposure and HLA in healthy donors. The study's findings and limits: Across all donors, roughly uniform sequencing depth was an assumption of the presence/absence analyses. Looking again later, the authors saw that most CMV-associated TCR beta chains seemed HLA-restricted. A previous analysis found most TCR beta V segments productive roughly 90% or roughly 30% of the time. Solely CMV serostatus was available to characterize immune exposure.

PCR involved 60 Vbeta and 13 Jbeta primers. Here immunoSEQ multiplex PCR was the method, and the copy in TCRdb shows in-frame clones only, minus some. This repertoire shows a few hundred thousand clones, approximately 82% found once; its top ten account for 0.58%. This CDR3 is built from 14 residues. Trimming removed 1 base at V and 3 bases at J, with 10 bases between. CDR1 SGHDN and CDR2 FVKESK come from the germline V gene. Details on this clone: Its target is not known.

The receptor was isolated from a middle-aged woman in good health and CMV-seronegative. The sample was PBMCs. The chain is built from TRBV14 and TRBJ2-7; weak D call: TRBD1 (5 bases). CDR3 protein: CASSQVRRGYEQYF. DNA of the CDR3: TGTGCCAGCAGCCAAGTGAGAAGGGGCTACGAGCAGTACTTC.